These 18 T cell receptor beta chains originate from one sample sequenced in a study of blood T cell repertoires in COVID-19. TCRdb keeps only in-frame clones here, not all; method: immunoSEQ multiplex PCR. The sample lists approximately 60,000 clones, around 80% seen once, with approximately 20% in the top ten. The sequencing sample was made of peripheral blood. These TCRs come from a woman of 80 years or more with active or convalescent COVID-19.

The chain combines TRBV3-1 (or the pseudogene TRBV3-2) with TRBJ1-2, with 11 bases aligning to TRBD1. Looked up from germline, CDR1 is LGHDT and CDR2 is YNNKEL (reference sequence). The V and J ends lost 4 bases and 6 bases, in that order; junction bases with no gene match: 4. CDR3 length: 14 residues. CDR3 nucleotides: TGTGCCAGCAGCCTCACGGACAGGGGGCATGGCTACACCTTC. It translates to CASSLTDRGHGYTF.

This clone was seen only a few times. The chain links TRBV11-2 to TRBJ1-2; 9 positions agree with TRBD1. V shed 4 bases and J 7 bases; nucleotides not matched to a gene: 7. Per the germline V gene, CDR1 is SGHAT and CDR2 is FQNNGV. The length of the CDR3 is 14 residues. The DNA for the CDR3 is TGTGCCAGCAGCTCCCAGGACAGGGGATTTGGCTACACCTTC. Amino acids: CASSSQDRGFGYTF.

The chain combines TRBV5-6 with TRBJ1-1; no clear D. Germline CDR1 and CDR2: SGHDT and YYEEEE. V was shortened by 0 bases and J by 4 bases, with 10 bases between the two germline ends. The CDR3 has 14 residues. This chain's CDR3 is CASSLGRRGTEAFF. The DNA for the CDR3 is TGTGCCAGCAGCTTGGGGCGGCGGGGCACTGAAGCTTTCTTT.

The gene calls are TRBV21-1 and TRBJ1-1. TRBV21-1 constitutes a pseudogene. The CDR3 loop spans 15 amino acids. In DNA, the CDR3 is TGTGCCAGCAGCCCCAGTGAGGGCCGCAACACTGAAGCTTTCTTT. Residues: CASSPSEGRNTEAFF.

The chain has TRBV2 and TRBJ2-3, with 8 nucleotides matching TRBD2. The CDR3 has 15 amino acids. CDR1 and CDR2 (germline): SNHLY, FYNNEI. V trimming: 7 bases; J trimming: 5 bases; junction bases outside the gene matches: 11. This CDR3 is CASTAGTGGIDTQYF. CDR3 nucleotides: TGTGCCAGCACCGCCGGGACGGGGGGGATAGATACGCAGTATTTT.

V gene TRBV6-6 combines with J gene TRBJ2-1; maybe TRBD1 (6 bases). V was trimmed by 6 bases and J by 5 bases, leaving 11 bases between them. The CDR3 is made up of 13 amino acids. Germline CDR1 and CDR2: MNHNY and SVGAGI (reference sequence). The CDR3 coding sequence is TGTGCCAGCAGGGCGGACAGTGACAATGAGCAGTTCTTC. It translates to CASRADSDNEQFF.

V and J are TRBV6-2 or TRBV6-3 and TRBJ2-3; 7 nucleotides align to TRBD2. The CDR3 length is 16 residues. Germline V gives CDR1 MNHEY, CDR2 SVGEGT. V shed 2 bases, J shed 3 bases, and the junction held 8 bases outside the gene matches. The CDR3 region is CASSYGGESLTDTQYF. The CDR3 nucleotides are TGTGCCAGCAGTTACGGGGGGGAATCGTTGACAGATACGCAGTATTTT.

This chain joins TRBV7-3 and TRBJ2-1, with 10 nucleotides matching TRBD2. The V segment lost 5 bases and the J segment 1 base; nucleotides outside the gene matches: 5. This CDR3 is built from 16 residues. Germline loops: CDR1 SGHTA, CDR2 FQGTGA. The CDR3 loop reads CASSRLAGESYNEQFF. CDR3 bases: TGTGCCAGCAGCCGCCTAGCGGGGGAGTCCTACAATGAGCAGTTCTTC.

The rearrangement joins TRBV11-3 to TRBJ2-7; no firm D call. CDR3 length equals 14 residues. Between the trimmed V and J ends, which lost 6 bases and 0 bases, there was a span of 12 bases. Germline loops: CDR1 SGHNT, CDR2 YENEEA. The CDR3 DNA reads TGTGCCAGCAGTCCTATTAGGAGCTCCTACGAGCAGTACTTC. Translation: CASSPIRSSYEQYF.

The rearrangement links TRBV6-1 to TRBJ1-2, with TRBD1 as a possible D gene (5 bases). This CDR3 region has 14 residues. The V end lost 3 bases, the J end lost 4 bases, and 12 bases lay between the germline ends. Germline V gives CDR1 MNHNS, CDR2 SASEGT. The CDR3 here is CASSDRREGYGYTF. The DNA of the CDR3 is TGTGCCAGCAGTGATCGCAGGGAGGGCTATGGCTACACCTTC.

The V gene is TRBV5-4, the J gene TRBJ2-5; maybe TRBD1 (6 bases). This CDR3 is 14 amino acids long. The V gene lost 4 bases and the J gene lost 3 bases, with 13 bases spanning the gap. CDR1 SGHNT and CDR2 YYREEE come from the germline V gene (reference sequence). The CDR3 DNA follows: TGTGCCAGCAGCCTAACAGGGATCGAAGAGACCCAGTACTTC. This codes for CASSLTGIEETQYF. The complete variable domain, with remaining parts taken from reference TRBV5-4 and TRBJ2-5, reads ETGVTQSPTHLIKTRGQQVTLRCSSQSGHNTVSWYQQALGQGPQFIFQYYREEENGRGNFPPRFSGLQFPNYSSELNVNALELDDSALYLCASSLTGIEETQYFGPGTRLLVL.

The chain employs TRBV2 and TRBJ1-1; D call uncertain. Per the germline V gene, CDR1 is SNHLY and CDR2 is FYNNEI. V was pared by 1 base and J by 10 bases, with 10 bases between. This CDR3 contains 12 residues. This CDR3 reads CASSEDVRGAFF. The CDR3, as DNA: TGTGCCAGCAGTGAAGACGTACGAGGAGCTTTCTTT.

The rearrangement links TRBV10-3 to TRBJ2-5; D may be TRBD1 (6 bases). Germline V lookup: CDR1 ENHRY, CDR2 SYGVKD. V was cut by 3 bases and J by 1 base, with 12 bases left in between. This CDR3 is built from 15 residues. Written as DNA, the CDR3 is TGTGCCATCAGTGAAGGGGGTCGCAGCCAAGAGACCCAGTACTTC. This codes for CAISEGGRSQETQYF.

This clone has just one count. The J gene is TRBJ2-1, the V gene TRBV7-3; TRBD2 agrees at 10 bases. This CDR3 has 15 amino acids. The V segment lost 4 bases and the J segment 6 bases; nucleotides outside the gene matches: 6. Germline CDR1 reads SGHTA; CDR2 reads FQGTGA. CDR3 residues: CASSSQAGGFNEQFF. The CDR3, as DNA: TGTGCCAGCAGCTCTCAAGCGGGGGGGTTCAATGAGCAGTTCTTC.

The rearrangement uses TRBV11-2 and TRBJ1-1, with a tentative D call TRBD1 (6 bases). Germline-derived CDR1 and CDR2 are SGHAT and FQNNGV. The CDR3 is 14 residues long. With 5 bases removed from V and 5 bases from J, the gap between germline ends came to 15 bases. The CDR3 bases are TGTGCCAGCAGCGGTTCAGGGGTACGGACTGAAGCTTTCTTT. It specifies CASSGSGVRTEAFF.

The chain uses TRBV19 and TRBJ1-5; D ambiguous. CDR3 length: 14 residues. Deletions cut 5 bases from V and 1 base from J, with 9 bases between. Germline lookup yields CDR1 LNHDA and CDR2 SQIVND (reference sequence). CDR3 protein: CASSFQQSNQPQHF. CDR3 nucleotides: TGTGCCAGTAGTTTCCAACAGAGCAATCAGCCCCAGCATTTT.

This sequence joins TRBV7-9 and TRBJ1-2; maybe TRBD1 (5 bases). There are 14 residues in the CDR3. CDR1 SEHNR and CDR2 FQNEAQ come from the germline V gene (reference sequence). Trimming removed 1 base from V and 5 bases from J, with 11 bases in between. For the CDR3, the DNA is TGTGCCAGCAGCTTAGAAGGGACTGCTTATGGCTACACCTTC. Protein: CASSLEGTAYGYTF. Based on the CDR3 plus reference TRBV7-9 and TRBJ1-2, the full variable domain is DTGVSQNPRHKITKRGQNVTFRCDPISEHNRLYWYRQTLGQGPEFLTYFQNEAQLEKSRLLSDRFSAERPKGSFSTLEIQRTEQGDSAMYLCASSLEGTAYGYTFGSGTRLTVV.

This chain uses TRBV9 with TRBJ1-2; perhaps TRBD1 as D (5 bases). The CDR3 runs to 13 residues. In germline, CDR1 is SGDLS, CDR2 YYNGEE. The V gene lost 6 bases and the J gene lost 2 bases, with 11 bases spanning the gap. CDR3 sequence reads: CASTAGGNYGYTF. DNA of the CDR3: TGTGCCAGCACCGCTGGGGGGAACTATGGCTACACCTTC. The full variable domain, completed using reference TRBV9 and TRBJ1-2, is DSGVTQTPKHLITATGQRVTLRCSPRSGDLSVYWYQQSLDQGLQFLIQYYNGEERAKGNILERFSAQQFPDLHSELNLSSLELGDSALYFCASTAGGNYGYTFGSGTRLTVV.